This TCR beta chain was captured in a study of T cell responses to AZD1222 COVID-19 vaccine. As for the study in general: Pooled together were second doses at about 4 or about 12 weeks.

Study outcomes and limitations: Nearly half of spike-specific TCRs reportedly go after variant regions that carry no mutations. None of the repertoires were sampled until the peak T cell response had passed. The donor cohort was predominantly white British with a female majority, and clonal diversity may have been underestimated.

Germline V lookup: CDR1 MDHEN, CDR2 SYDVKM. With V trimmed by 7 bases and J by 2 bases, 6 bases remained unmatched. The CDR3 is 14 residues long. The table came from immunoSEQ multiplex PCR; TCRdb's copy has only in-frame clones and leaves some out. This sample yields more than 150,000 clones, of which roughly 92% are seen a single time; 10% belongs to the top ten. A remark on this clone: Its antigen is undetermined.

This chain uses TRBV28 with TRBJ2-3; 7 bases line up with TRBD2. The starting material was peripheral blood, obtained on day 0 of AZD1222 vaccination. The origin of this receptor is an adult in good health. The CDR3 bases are TGTGCCAGCATGGGCGGGGGATACACAGATACGCAGTATTTT. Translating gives CASMGGGYTDTQYF.